The sequence of this T cell receptor (beta chain) was determined in a study of post-analysis software for immune sequencing data. Each TCR beta cDNA library carried unique molecular identifiers. Input of roughly 1 to 11 million T cells yielded roughly 530,000 cDNA molecules. TCRdb called the PCR reads again in MiXCR, with one record for every CDR3 protein. The table records 820,000 or so distinct CDR3 sequences, about 57% of them present only once. With regard to this clonotype: Its antigen is not identified.

Broader study findings: Patients used five TRBV segments, including TRBV5-6, TRBV5-1 and TRBV20-1, more often than controls.

Germline values: CDR1 SGHRS, CDR2 YFSETQ. There are 14 residues in the CDR3. After removal of 0 bases from V and 7 bases from J, the junction contained 5 bases not matched to a gene. The clonotype originates from a girl aged 5 to 17 with multiple sclerosis. Sequences were obtained from blood. The gene calls are TRBV5-1 and TRBJ2-7, with 9 positions matching TRBD1. CDR3 DNA sequence: TGCGCCAGCAGCTTGGTACAGGGGGCGCGGGAGCAGTACTTC. This codes for CASSLVQGAREQYF.